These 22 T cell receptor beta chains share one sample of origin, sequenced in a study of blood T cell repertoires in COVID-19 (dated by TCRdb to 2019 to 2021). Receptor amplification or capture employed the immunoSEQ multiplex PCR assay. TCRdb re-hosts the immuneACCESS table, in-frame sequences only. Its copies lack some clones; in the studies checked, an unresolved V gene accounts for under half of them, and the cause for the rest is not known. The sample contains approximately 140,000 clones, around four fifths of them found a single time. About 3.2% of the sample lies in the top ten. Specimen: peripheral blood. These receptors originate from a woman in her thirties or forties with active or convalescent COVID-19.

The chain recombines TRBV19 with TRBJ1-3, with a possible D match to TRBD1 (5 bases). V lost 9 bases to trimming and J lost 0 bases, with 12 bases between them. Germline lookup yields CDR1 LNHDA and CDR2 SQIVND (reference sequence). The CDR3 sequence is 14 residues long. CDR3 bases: TGTGCCAGCAGAACAGGTGTCTCTGGAAACACCATATATTTT. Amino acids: CASRTGVSGNTIYF.

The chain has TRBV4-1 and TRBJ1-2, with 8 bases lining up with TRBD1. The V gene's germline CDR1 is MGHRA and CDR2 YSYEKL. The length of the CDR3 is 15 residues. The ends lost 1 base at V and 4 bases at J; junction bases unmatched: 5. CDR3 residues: CASSQAQGASYGYTF. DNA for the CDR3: TGCGCCAGCAGCCAAGCGCAGGGGGCTAGCTATGGCTACACCTTC.

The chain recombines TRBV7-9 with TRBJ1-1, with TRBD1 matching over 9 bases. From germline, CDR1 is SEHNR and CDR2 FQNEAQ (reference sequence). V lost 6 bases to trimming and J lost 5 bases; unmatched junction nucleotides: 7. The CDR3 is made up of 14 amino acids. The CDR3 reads CASSQGQGKTEAFF. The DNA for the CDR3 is TGTGCCAGCAGTCAAGGACAGGGGAAGACTGAAGCTTTCTTT.

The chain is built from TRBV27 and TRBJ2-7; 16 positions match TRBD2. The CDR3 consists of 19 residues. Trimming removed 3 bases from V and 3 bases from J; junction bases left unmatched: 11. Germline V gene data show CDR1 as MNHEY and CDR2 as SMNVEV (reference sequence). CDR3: CASSFTGTSGRGGHYEQYF. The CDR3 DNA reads TGTGCCAGCAGTTTCACCGGGACTAGCGGGAGGGGGGGGCACTACGAGCAGTACTTC.

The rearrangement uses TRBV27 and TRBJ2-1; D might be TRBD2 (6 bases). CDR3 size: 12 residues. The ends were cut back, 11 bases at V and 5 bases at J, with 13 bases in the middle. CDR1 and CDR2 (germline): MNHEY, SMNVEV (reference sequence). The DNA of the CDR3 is TGTGCCGCTGGGTCTAGCGACAATGAGCAGTTCTTC. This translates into CAAGSSDNEQFF.

CDR3 nucleotide sequence: TGTGCCAGCAGTTACCCACTTAGCAATCAGCCCCAGCATTTT. Its protein product is CASSYPLSNQPQHF. The chain carries TRBV6-2 or TRBV6-3 and TRBJ1-5; no firm D call. There are 14 residues in the CDR3. CDR1 MNHEY and CDR2 SVGEGT come from the germline V gene. V lost 2 bases and J lost 0, with 5 bases in between.

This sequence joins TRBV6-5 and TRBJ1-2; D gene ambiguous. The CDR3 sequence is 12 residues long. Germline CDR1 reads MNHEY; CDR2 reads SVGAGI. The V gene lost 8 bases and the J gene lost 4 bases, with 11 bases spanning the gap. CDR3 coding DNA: TGTGCCAGCGTGACCGGACTCTATGGCTACACCTTC. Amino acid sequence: CASVTGLYGYTF.

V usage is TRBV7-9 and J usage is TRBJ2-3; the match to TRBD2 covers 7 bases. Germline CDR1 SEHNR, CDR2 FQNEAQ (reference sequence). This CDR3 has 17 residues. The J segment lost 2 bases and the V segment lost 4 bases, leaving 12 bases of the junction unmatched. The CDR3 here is CASSSSGAAGHTDTQYF. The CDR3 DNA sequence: TGTGCCAGCAGCTCCAGCGGGGCGGCAGGGCACACAGATACGCAGTATTTT. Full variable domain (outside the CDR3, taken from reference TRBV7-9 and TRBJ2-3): DTGVSQNPRHKITKRGQNVTFRCDPISEHNRLYWYRQTLGQGPEFLTYFQNEAQLEKSRLLSDRFSAERPKGSFSTLEIQRTEQGDSAMYLCASSSSGAAGHTDTQYFGPGTRLTVL.

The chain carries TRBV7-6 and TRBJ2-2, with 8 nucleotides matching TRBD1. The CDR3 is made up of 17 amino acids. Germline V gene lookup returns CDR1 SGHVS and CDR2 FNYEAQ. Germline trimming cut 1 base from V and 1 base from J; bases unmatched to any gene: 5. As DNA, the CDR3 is TGTGCCAGCAGCTTAGAAGGAGGACAGGGGAACACCGGGGAGCTGTTTTTT. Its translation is CASSLEGGQGNTGELFF.

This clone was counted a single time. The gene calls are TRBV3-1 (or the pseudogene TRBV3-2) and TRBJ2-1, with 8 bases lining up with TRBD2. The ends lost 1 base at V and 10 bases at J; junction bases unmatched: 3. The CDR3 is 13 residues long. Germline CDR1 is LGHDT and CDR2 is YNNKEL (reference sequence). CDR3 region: CASSQGAGGEQFF. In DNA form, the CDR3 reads TGTGCCAGCAGCCAAGGGGCGGGAGGCGAGCAGTTCTTC.

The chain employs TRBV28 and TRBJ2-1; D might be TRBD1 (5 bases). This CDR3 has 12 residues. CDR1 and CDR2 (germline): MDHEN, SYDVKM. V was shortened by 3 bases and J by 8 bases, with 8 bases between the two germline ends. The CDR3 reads CASSFQGYEQFF. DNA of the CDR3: TGTGCCAGCAGTTTCCAGGGTTATGAGCAGTTCTTC.

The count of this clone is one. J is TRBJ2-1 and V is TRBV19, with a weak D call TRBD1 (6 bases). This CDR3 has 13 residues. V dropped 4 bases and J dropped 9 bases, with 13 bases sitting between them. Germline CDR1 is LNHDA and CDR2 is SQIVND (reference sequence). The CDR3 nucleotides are TGTGCCAGTAGTACCCAACAGGGCGGTGAGCAGTTCTTC. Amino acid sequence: CASSTQQGGEQFF.

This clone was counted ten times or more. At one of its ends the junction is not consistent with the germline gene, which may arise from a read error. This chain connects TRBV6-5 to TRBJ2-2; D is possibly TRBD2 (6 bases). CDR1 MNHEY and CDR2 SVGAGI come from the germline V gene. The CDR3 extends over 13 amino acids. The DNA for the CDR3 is TGTGCCAGCAGTTATGGGGGGACCGAGGAGCTGTTTTTT. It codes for CASSYGGTEELFF.

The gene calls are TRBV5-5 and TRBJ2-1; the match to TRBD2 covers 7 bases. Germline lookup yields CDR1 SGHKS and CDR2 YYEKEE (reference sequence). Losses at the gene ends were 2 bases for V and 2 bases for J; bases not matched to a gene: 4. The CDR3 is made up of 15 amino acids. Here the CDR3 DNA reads TGTGCCAGCAGCTTCGACGGGAGGACCTACAATGAGCAGTTCTTC. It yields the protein CASSFDGRTYNEQFF.

The CDR3 nucleotides are TGTGCCAGCAGGGCGGGGACAGGGGACGCAGGAACTGAAGCTTTCTTT. Translated: CASRAGTGDAGTEAFF. This rearrangement joins TRBV28 to TRBJ1-1; 10 bases are a match to TRBD1. The J segment lost 5 bases and the V segment lost 6 bases, leaving 12 bases of the junction unmatched. Germline CDR1 is MDHEN and CDR2 is SYDVKM. The CDR3 is 16 residues long.

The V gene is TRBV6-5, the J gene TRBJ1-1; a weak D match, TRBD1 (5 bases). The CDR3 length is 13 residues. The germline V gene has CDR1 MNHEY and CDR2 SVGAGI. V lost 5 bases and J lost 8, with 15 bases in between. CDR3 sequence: CASSTLPRTEAFF. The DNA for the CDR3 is TGTGCCAGCAGTACCCTCCCCCGGACAGAAGCTTTCTTT.

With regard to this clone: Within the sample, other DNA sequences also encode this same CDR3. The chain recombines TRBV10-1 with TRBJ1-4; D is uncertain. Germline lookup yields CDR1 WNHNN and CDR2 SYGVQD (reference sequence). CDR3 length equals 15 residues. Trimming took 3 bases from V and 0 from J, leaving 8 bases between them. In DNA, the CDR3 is TGCGCCAGCAGTGACGGTAGTGCAACTAATGAAAAACTGTTTTTT. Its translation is CASSDGSATNEKLFF.

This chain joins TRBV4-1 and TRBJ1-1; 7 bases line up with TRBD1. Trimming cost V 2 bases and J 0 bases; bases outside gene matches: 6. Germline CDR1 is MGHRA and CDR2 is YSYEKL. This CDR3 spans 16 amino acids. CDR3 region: CASSQSWDSMNTEAFF. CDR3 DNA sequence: TGCGCCAGCAGCCAATCATGGGACAGCATGAACACTGAAGCTTTCTTT.

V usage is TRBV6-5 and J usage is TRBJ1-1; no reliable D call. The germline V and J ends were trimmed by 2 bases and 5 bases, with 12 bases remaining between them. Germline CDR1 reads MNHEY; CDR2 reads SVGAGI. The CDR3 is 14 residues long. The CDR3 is CASSYKTPRTEAFF. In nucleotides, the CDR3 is TGTGCCAGCAGTTACAAGACTCCGAGGACTGAAGCTTTCTTT.

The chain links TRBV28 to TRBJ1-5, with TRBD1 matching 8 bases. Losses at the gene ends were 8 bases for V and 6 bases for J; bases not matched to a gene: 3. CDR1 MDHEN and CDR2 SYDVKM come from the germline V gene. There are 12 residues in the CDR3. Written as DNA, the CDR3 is TGTGCCAGCGACAGGGGACGTCAGCCCCAGCATTTT. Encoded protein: CASDRGRQPQHF. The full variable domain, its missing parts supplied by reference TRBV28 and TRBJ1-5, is DVKVTQSSRYLVKRTGEKVFLECVQDMDHENMFWYRQDPGLGLRLIYFSYDVKMKEKGDIPEGYSVSREKKERFSLILESASTNQTSMYLCASDRGRQPQHFGDGTRLSIL.

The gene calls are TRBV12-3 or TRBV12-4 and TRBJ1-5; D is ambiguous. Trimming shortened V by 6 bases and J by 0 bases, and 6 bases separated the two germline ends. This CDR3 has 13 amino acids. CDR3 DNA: TGTGCCAGCAGCTACAGTAGCAATCAGCCCCAGCATTTT. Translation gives CASSYSSNQPQHF.

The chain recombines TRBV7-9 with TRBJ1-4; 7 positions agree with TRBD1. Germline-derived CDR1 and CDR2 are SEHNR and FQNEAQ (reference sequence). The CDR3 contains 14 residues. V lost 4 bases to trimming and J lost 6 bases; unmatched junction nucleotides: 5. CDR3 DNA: TGTGCCAGCAGCTACCAGGGGGTTTATGAAAAACTGTTTTTT. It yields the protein CASSYQGVYEKLFF.